Described below is a single T cell receptor (beta chain) sequence and its context. Its antigen is as yet unknown. The sample comes from a study of cytomegalovirus exposure and HLA in healthy donors. Trimming cost V 1 base and J 5 bases, with 8 bases left between them. Germline V gene data show CDR1 as SGHAT and CDR2 as FQNNGV. This CDR3 is 14 amino acids long. Primers: 60 Vbeta forward and 13 Jbeta reverse. Clones were sequenced by immunoSEQ multiplex PCR, and TCRdb holds only the in-frame ones, with some missing. The data show about 130,000 clones, with 80% seen just once and approximately 5% held by the top ten. Study-level findings and limits: Follow-up analysis later connected one missense variant in DCLRE1C with trimming of TCR beta V- and J-genes. HLA-A and HLA-B allele assignments for most subjects were reportedly predicted accurately using TCR beta sequences.

Donors consisted of healthy bone marrow donors. The clonotype originates from a young man in good health and CMV-seronegative. This chain uses TRBV11-2 with TRBJ2-2; D gene unclear. Sequencing was carried out using PBMCs. CDR3 nucleotide sequence: TGTGCCAGCAGCTTAGTCCCCTTAACCGGGGAGCTGTTTTTT. Amino acid sequence: CASSLVPLTGELFF.